The 15 T cell receptor beta chains below all came from one sample that was sequenced in a study of cytotoxic CD8 clonotypes in ibrutinib-treated CLL. TCRdb's table, derived via immunoSEQ multiplex PCR, lists solely in-frame clones and lacks some. The sample gives about 270,000 clones, approximately 79% of which show up once; about 5.3% is in the top ten. Here the sequenced sample was PBMCs, taken at disease progression, from a patient treated with ibrutinib. The receptors originated from a human donor with chronic lymphocytic leukemia.

This chain joins TRBV7-9 and TRBJ1-1; TRBD1 matches 8 bases. Germline-derived CDR1 and CDR2 are SEHNR and FQNEAQ (reference sequence). The trim removed 0 bases at V and 3 bases at J, leaving 3 bases unmatched. The CDR3 has 15 amino acids. CDR3 amino acids: CASSLADRADTEAFF. The CDR3 DNA sequence: TGTGCCAGCAGCTTAGCGGACAGGGCGGACACTGAAGCTTTCTTT.

The table lists this clone with a few counts. The chain employs TRBV2 and TRBJ1-1, with D tentatively TRBD1 (6 bases). The CDR3 has 15 amino acids. The V end was cut by 5 bases, the J end by 1 base, with 14 bases between. Germline assignment: CDR1 SNHLY and CDR2 FYNNEI. CDR3 sequence reads: CASSKRRTANTEAFF. CDR3 coding DNA: TGTGCCAGCAGTAAACGCCGGACAGCGAACACTGAAGCTTTCTTT.

Note on this clone: Other DNA sequences in the same sample also yield this CDR3. The chain couples TRBV18 to TRBJ1-4; D possibly corresponds to TRBD1 (5 bases). In germline, CDR1 is KGHSH, CDR2 LQKENI. V lost 3 bases and J lost 0, with 5 bases in between. CDR3 length: 14 residues. CDR3 residues: CASSPGATNEKLFF. CDR3 nucleotide sequence: TGTGCCAGCTCACCGGGGGCAACTAATGAAAAACTGTTTTTT.

J is TRBJ1-1 and V is TRBV4-1; 7 bases are shared with TRBD1. With V trimmed by 3 bases and J by 1 base, 11 bases remained unmatched. CDR3 length equals 17 residues. Germline assignment: CDR1 MGHRA and CDR2 YSYEKL. CDR3 bases: TGCGCCAGCAGCCACCCCCGACAGGGAAGGAGGAACACTGAAGCTTTCTTT. This encodes CASSHPRQGRRNTEAFF.

The genes are TRBV28 and TRBJ2-7, with D perhaps matching TRBD2 (6 bases). The CDR3 runs 15 residues. CDR1 is MDHEN and CDR2 is SYDVKM in the germline V gene. V lost 4 bases, J lost 0 bases, and 13 bases lay in between. Here the CDR3 reads CASSSLSGLSYEQYF. In DNA, the CDR3 is TGTGCCAGCAGTTCCCTTTCGGGACTCTCCTACGAGCAGTACTTC.

The chain carries TRBV5-1 and TRBJ2-7; 8 bases map to TRBD1. With V trimmed by 5 bases and J by 5 bases, 9 bases remained unmatched. Germline V lookup: CDR1 SGHRS, CDR2 YFSETQ. The length of the CDR3 is 14 residues. CDR3 sequence (DNA): TGCGCCAGCAGGGATACGACAGGGGCACACGAGCAGTACTTC. Protein: CASRDTTGAHEQYF.

CDR3 loop: CSAQGQSDVNTEAFF. CDR3 sequence (DNA): TGCAGCGCCCAGGGACAAAGCGACGTGAACACTGAAGCTTTCTTT. The chain recombines TRBV29-1 with TRBJ1-1; tentative D call: TRBD1 (6 bases). The CDR3 covers 15 residues. The germline V and J ends were trimmed by 7 bases and 0 bases, with 18 bases remaining between them. Germline values: CDR1 SQVTM, CDR2 ANQGSEA.

The V gene is TRBV15, the J gene TRBJ2-3, with 8 bases lining up with TRBD1. CDR1 LNHNV and CDR2 YYDKDF come from the germline V gene (reference sequence). Germline trimming cut 0 bases from V and 5 bases from J; bases unmatched to any gene: 10. This CDR3 region has 17 residues. The chain's CDR3 is CATSRDRAGGAGDTQYF. The CDR3 DNA reads as TGTGCCACCAGCAGAGATCGCGCAGGGGGCGCGGGAGATACGCAGTATTTT.

The chain is built from TRBV19 and TRBJ1-1; perhaps TRBD1 as D (6 bases). The V end was cut by 4 bases, the J end by 5 bases, with 17 bases between. This CDR3 region has 15 residues. CDR1 and CDR2 (germline): LNHDA, SQIVND (reference sequence). CDR3 in amino acids: CASSRPQGYVTEAFF. In DNA, the CDR3 is TGTGCCAGTAGTAGACCTCAGGGGTATGTTACTGAAGCTTTCTTT.

J is TRBJ2-5 and V is TRBV12-5, with 7 positions matching TRBD1. The CDR3 is 17 amino acids. Germline V gives CDR1 LGHNT, CDR2 FRNRAP. J was trimmed by 4 bases and V by 2 bases; bases with no gene match: 13. In nucleotides, the CDR3 is TGTGCTAGTGGTTTGTCCATAACAGGGGTTCCCCGAGAGACCCAGTACTTC. This sequence encodes CASGLSITGVPRETQYF.

The chain couples TRBV29-1 to TRBJ1-2, with D perhaps TRBD1 (6 bases). The CDR3 spans 14 residues. Germline CDR1 is SQVTM and CDR2 is ANQGSEA. The germline V and J ends were trimmed by 5 bases and 3 bases, with 16 bases remaining between them. This CDR3 is CSVPGHQPYYGYTF. Written as DNA, the CDR3 is TGCAGCGTTCCGGGACACCAACCCTACTATGGCTACACCTTC.

This chain links TRBV5-4 with TRBJ2-7; D not resolved. CDR1 is SGHNT and CDR2 is YYREEE in the germline V gene (reference sequence). V dropped 4 bases and J dropped 3 bases, with 17 bases sitting between them. The CDR3 sequence is 15 residues long. The CDR3 region is CASSLDLNPGYEQYF. The CDR3 coding sequence is TGTGCCAGCAGCCTGGACCTAAACCCAGGCTACGAGCAGTACTTC.

CDR3 region: CASSKRFGDSLYGYTF. In DNA, the CDR3 is TGTGCCAGCAGCAAAAGGTTCGGGGACTCCCTCTATGGCTACACCTTC. J is TRBJ1-2 and V is TRBV5-5; weak D call: TRBD1 (5 bases). The length of the CDR3 is 16 residues. Germline CDR1 is SGHKS and CDR2 is YYEKEE (reference sequence). Trimming cost V 4 bases and J 4 bases, with 20 bases left between them. The whole variable domain, filled in from reference TRBV5-5 and TRBJ1-2, reads DAGVTQSPTHLIKTRGQQVTLRCSPISGHKSVSWYQQVLGQGPQFIFQYYEKEERGRGNFPDRFSARQFPNYSSELNVNALLLGDSALYLCASSKRFGDSLYGYTFGSGTRLTVV.

The V and J genes are TRBV2 and TRBJ2-3, with D uncertain. CDR1 and CDR2 from the germline V gene are SNHLY and FYNNEI. The CDR3 loop spans 14 amino acids. Trimming cost V 8 bases and J 5 bases, with 17 bases left between them. The CDR3 DNA sequence: TGTGCCAGCGAAGCCTTCTACTCGGGAGATACGCAGTATTTT. Amino acid sequence: CASEAFYSGDTQYF.

As concerns this clone: A much larger clonotype is one base distant, so this may be a read error. Other DNA sequences of this sample code for an identical CDR3. This chain's CDR3 is CASSLGDTQYF. The CDR3 DNA sequence: TGTGCCAGCAGTTTAGGAGATACGCAGTATTTT. The rearrangement uses TRBV27 and TRBJ2-3; D call uncertain. This CDR3 spans 11 amino acids. Germline-derived CDR1 and CDR2 are MNHEY and SMNVEV (reference sequence). The V end was cut by 2 bases, the J end by 5 bases, with 2 bases between.